These 8 T cell receptor beta chains originate from one sample sequenced in a study of shared clonotypes between healthy human individuals. The data were produced by immunoSEQ multiplex PCR, yet TCRdb's version contains in-frame clones alone and is incomplete. Here the sample spans around 2,000,000 clones, approximately 94% being singletons. Naive CD8 cells lacked CD45RO, underwent positive selection for CCR7 and left out terminally differentiated effector memory CD45RA+ cells. The sample taken for sequencing was naive CD8+ T cells from PBMCs. The receptors here all came from a man between 18 and 35 years old in good health. Some clones in this sample may be carry-over from other donors' samples.

V is TRBV5-3 and J is TRBJ1-2; maybe TRBD1 (5 bases). TRBV5-3 is recorded as an ORF, its role being uncertain. V shed 0 bases and J shed 7 bases, with 16 bases lying between them. This CDR3 comprises 15 residues. DNA of the CDR3: TGTGCCAGAAGCTTGGCCTCGTGGGGACTGTGTGGCTACACCTTC. It is translated as CARSLASWGLCGYTF.

This sequence joins TRBV11-2 and TRBJ2-1; D is undetermined. Trimming took off 4 bases at V and 6 bases at J, with 7 bases between the two ends. CDR1 is SGHAT, CDR2 FQNNGV, per germline. There are 12 residues in the CDR3. CDR3 sequence: CASSSAINEQFF. CDR3 in DNA: TGTGCCAGCAGCTCGGCAATCAATGAGCAGTTCTTC.

V usage is TRBV19 and J usage is TRBJ2-7; 8 bases match TRBD2. CDR3 length equals 18 residues. Germline CDR1 is LNHDA and CDR2 is SQIVND (reference sequence). V trimming: 6 bases; J trimming: 0 bases; junction bases outside the gene matches: 16. The CDR3 here is CASSTGMGPAGDSYEQYF. CDR3 nucleotide sequence: TGTGCCAGTAGCACAGGGATGGGGCCAGCGGGAGACTCCTACGAGCAGTACTTC.

In the case of this clone: Other DNA sequences in this sample translate to the same CDR3. The chain links TRBV19 to TRBJ2-7, with D unresolved. The V and J ends lost 3 bases and 4 bases respectively, with 7 bases between them. The CDR3 is 12 amino acids. CDR1 LNHDA and CDR2 SQIVND come from the germline V gene (reference sequence). CDR3 region: CASSISGYEQYF. The DNA of the CDR3 is TGTGCCAGTAGTATCTCGGGTTACGAGCAGTACTTC.

This clone was counted a single time. J is TRBJ1-6 and V is TRBV7-9; D gene uncertain. Deletions cut 5 bases from V and 10 bases from J, with 6 bases between. Germline assignment: CDR1 SEHNR and CDR2 FQNEAQ (reference sequence). The CDR3 is made up of 11 amino acids. In nucleotides, the CDR3 is TGTGCCAGCAGCCCCGACTCACCCCTCCACTTT. This translates into CASSPDSPLHF.

The table lists this clone with a count of one. The chain combines TRBV5-8 with TRBJ2-7; 7 nucleotides line up with TRBD1. With 0 bases clipped from V and 2 bases from J, the junction kept 2 bases outside the gene matches. The CDR3 contains 14 residues. CDR1 and CDR2 from the germline V gene are SGHTS and YDEGEE. The CDR3 DNA reads TGTGCCAGCAGCTTGGTACAGGGGACCTACGAGCAGTACTTC. This codes for CASSLVQGTYEQYF.

The DNA for the CDR3 is TGTGCCTCCCGAAGCGACGATACTAACTATGGCTACACCTTC. It specifies CASRSDDTNYGYTF. The chain has TRBV28 and TRBJ1-2; no definite D call. Deletions cut 11 bases from V and 0 bases from J, with 16 bases between. Germline CDR1 MDHEN, CDR2 SYDVKM. The CDR3 has 14 residues.

The V and J genes are TRBV4-1 and TRBJ2-7, with 7 positions matching TRBD1. V lost 4 bases, J lost 7 bases, and 10 bases stayed unmatched. CDR1 is MGHRA and CDR2 is YSYEKL in the germline V gene. The CDR3 has 14 residues. The CDR3 sequence is CASSPRDSGWEQYF. In nucleotides, the CDR3 is TGCGCCAGCAGCCCTCGGGACAGCGGCTGGGAGCAGTACTTC.